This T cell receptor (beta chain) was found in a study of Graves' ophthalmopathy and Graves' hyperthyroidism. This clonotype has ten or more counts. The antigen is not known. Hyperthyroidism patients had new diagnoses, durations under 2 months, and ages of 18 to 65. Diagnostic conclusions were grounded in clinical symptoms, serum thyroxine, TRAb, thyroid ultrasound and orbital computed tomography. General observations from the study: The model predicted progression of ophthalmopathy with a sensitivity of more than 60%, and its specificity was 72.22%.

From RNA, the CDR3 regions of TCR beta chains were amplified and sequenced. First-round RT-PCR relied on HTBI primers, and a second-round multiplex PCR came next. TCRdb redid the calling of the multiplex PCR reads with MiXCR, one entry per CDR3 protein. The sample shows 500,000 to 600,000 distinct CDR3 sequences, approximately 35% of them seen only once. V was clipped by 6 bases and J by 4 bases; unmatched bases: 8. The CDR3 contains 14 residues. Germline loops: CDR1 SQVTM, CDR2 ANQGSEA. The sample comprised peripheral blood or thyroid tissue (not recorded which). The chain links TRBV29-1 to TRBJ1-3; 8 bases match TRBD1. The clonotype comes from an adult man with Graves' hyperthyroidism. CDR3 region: CSVAPGQVGNTIYF. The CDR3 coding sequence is TGCAGCGTGGCCCCGGGACAGGTCGGAAACACCATATATTTT.